Presented here are 2 T cell receptor beta chains from one specimen sequenced in a study of regulatory and conventional T cells in RAG deficiency. Profiled with immunoSEQ multiplex PCR; TCRdb holds only in-frame clones, not every one. The sample includes about 34,000 clones, more than 75% of them seen just once. Conventional CD4+ T cells were sorted from blood as CD25-low CD127-high cells. The same data also contributed to another study, on regulatory T cells. Turning to that study: Primers: 52 TRBV forward and 13 TRBJ reverse.

The specimen sequenced was CD4+ effector T cells sorted from blood. Source of these receptors: a human donor in good health.

V usage is TRBV6-5 and J usage is TRBJ1-1; 8 bases are shared with TRBD1. Germline lookup yields CDR1 MNHEY and CDR2 SVGAGI. V lost 6 bases and J lost 6; bases outside the gene matches: 6. CDR3 size: 13 residues. CDR3 protein: CASSSRQGSEAFF. DNA for the CDR3: TGTGCCAGCAGCTCTAGACAGGGGTCTGAAGCTTTCTTT.

The chain carries TRBV7-2 and TRBJ1-6, with D possibly being TRBD1 (6 bases). The V end lost 1 base, the J end lost 4 bases, and 14 bases lay between the germline ends. This CDR3 comprises 17 residues. Germline values: CDR1 SGHTA, CDR2 FQGNSA. The CDR3 is CASSLGPRQEYNSPLHF. The CDR3 nucleotides read TGTGCCAGCAGCTTAGGACCGAGACAGGAATATAATTCACCCCTCCACTTT.